This T cell receptor (beta chain) emerged from a study of blood T cell repertoires in COVID-19. Study-wide background: The study drew acute and convalescent COVID-19 samples from the United States, Italy and Spain.

Germline lookup yields CDR1 SGHVS and CDR2 FNYEAQ. The CDR3 has 15 amino acids. V was pared by 5 bases and J by 4 bases, with 6 bases of the junction left unmatched. Authors' analysis steps: Amplified reference gene primers provided the basis for estimating nucleated cell counts. Only in-frame clones appear in the TCRdb table, and some are missing; sequencing was by immunoSEQ multiplex PCR. V and J calls and clone size follow that table, whereas D and trimming were derived from the DNA. Among about 91,000 clones listed, approximately 80% were seen once. The sequence came from an elderly woman with acute or convalescent COVID-19. The V call is TRBV7-6, the J call TRBJ2-1; the match to TRBD2 covers 9 bases. The sequenced material came from peripheral blood. The CDR3 region is CASSDGTSPYNEQFF. For the CDR3, the DNA is TGTGCCAGCAGCGACGGGACTAGCCCTTACAATGAGCAGTTCTTC.